The TCR beta chain under discussion was sequenced for a study of blood T cell repertoires in COVID-19. At the level of the study: Sources were T cells, B-cell-depleted T cells, or PBMCs; the material itself was cDNA or gDNA.

Individuals aged 18 to 89 years were recruited from fewer than 25 US areas. Between the trimmed V and J ends, which lost 5 bases and 4 bases, there was a span of 14 bases. This CDR3 region has 14 residues. The germline V gene encodes CDR1 SGHAT and CDR2 FQNNGV. TCRdb keeps only in-frame clones here, not all; method: immunoSEQ multiplex PCR. The sample holds 250,000 to 400,000 clones, 85% seen once. The V and J genes are TRBV11-2 and TRBJ1-2, with D maybe TRBD1 (6 bases). The sequencing input was PBMCs or T cells enriched from blood (not recorded which). The sequence came from a woman aged 25 to 39 who had been exposed to COVID-19. CDR3 loop: CASSPSDRTYGYTF. The CDR3 DNA sequence: TGTGCCAGCAGCCCCTCGGACAGAACCTATGGCTACACCTTC.